These 29 T cell receptor beta chains share one sample of origin, sequenced in a study of T cells after yellow fever vaccination. TCRdb fed the 5' RACE reads into MiXCR, producing one record per CDR3 protein. The sample has about 140,000 distinct CDR3 sequences; over 7% are singletons. The material was CD4+ T cells sorted from PBMCs, obtained 5 days after the yellow fever booster vaccination. These TCRs come from a man in his thirties or forties who received the YFV17D yellow fever vaccine.

This clonotype was recorded at least ten times. The chain employs TRBV11-2 and TRBJ2-7; D gene uncertain. With 1 base removed from V and 3 bases from J, the gap between germline ends came to 7 bases. Germline values: CDR1 SGHAT, CDR2 FQNNGV. This CDR3 has 13 amino acids. This CDR3 reads CASSLGVGYEQYF. CDR3 coding DNA: TGTGCCAGCAGCTTAGGAGTGGGCTACGAGCAGTACTTC.

As concerns this clonotype: This clone may be a read error of a much larger clone one base away. V gene TRBV7-2 combines with J gene TRBJ2-3; TRBD2 matches at 9 bases. The CDR3 is made up of 14 amino acids. Germline lookup yields CDR1 SGHTA and CDR2 FQGNSA. Here the CDR3 reads CASSIAGDRGSQYF. The CDR3 bases are TGTGCCAGCAGCATAGCGGGAGACCGCGGCTCGCAGTATTTT.

This clonotype was counted many times. This chain connects TRBV20-1 to TRBJ1-5; D remains unclear. V lost 3 bases and J 6 bases, leaving 9 bases between the germline ends. This CDR3 has 12 amino acids. The V gene's germline CDR1 is DFQATT and CDR2 SNEGSKA (reference sequence). The CDR3 DNA reads as TGCAGTGCTAGGTCGAAAGGTCAGCCCCAGCATTTT. It is translated as CSARSKGQPQHF.

This clonotype occurred many times. The rearrangement joins TRBV5-1 to TRBJ2-2, with 7 bases lining up with TRBD2. Germline CDR1 is SGHRS and CDR2 is YFSETQ. The trim removed 3 bases at V and 7 bases at J, leaving 9 bases unmatched. The CDR3 is 15 amino acids. The CDR3 region is CASSSTSLSDGELFF. In DNA, the CDR3 is TGCGCCAGCAGCTCGACTAGCCTTTCCGACGGGGAGCTGTTTTTT.

In this sample, this clonotype turned up many times. This chain links TRBV7-6 with TRBJ2-5, with a tentative D call TRBD1 (6 bases). V was trimmed by 6 bases and J by 5 bases, leaving 10 bases between them. The CDR3 consists of 12 residues. Germline V lookup: CDR1 SGHVS, CDR2 FNYEAQ. The CDR3 is CASSFQGETQYF. The CDR3 DNA follows: TGTGCCAGCAGTTTCCAGGGGGAGACCCAGTACTTC.

In this sample, this clonotype turned up a few times. CDR3 residues: CASSLGAEQGIQYF. The DNA of the CDR3 is TGTGCCAGCAGCTTGGGGGCAGAGCAAGGGATTCAGTACTTC. The rearrangement joins TRBV5-4 to TRBJ2-4; the D is unclear. Germline values: CDR1 SGHNT, CDR2 YYREEE (reference sequence). There are 14 residues in the CDR3. Trimming cost V 0 bases and J 10 bases, with 14 bases left between them.

At least ten counts were recorded for this clonotype. V usage is TRBV20-1 and J usage is TRBJ2-1; D unresolved. The germline gives CDR1 DFQATT, CDR2 SNEGSKA (reference sequence). V was cut by 6 bases and J by 6 bases, with 15 bases left in between. The CDR3 is 13 residues long. The CDR3 nucleotides are TGCAGTGCGGTGGCGGTATTAATCAATGAGCAGTTCTTC. This gives the protein CSAVAVLINEQFF.

This clonotype was recorded at least ten times. This chain connects TRBV5-1 to TRBJ1-2, with D unclear. The CDR3 has 13 amino acids. V gave up 0 bases and J gave up 4 bases, with 7 bases separating them. The germline V gene encodes CDR1 SGHRS and CDR2 YFSETQ. CDR3 nucleotide sequence: TGCGCCAGCAGCTTGGATCTCGTCTATGGCTACACCTTC. Protein product: CASSLDLVYGYTF.

This clonotype has more than one count but fewer than ten. V usage is TRBV15 and J usage is TRBJ2-5, with D possibly being TRBD1 (5 bases). The V end lost 1 base, the J end lost 5 bases, and 11 bases lay between the germline ends. The CDR3 runs 14 residues. Germline assignment: CDR1 LNHNV and CDR2 YYDKDF (reference sequence). CDR3 coding DNA: TGTGCCACCAGCAGAGCAAGGGGCCCGGAGACCCAGTACTTC. As protein: CATSRARGPETQYF.

In its sample, this clonotype was seen many times. The chain has TRBV28 and TRBJ2-2; D gene uncertain. The V end lost 4 bases, the J end lost 5 bases, and 11 bases lay between the germline ends. The CDR3 is made up of 14 amino acids. Germline loops: CDR1 MDHEN, CDR2 SYDVKM. The chain's CDR3 is CASSSPMWTGELFF. Written as DNA, the CDR3 is TGTGCCAGCAGTTCCCCGATGTGGACCGGGGAGCTGTTTTTT. The full variable domain, completed using reference TRBV28 and TRBJ2-2, is DVKVTQSSRYLVKRTGEKVFLECVQDMDHENMFWYRQDPGLGLRLIYFSYDVKMKEKGDIPEGYSVSREKKERFSLILESASTNQTSMYLCASSSPMWTGELFFGEGSRLTVL.

This clonotype occurred many times. The V call is TRBV20-1, the J call TRBJ2-7; D unresolved. V lost 1 base and J lost 6, with 16 bases in between. Germline V CDR1 and CDR2: DFQATT, SNEGSKA (reference sequence). The CDR3 is 14 amino acids. The CDR3 nucleotides are TGCAGTGCTAGAGCGGACCTGCAGAGAGCCGAGCAGTACTTC. Translated, it gives CSARADLQRAEQYF.

Many counts were recorded for this clonotype. V gene TRBV30 combines with J gene TRBJ1-2; D is perhaps TRBD1 (5 bases). CDR1 is GTSNPN and CDR2 is SVGIG in the germline V gene (reference sequence). The CDR3 is made up of 15 amino acids. Trimming removed 3 bases at V and 4 bases at J, with 18 bases between. CDR3 region: CAWSRLEGLGYGYTF. CDR3 DNA: TGTGCCTGGAGCCGGCTGGAGGGGCTTGGCTATGGCTACACCTTC.

CDR3 sequence: CASSRTTGYADTQYF. The CDR3 nucleotides read TGTGCCAGCAGCCGAACGACAGGCTACGCAGATACGCAGTATTTT. V usage is TRBV11-2 and J usage is TRBJ2-3; D may be TRBD1 (6 bases). V was pared by 5 bases and J by 4 bases, with 16 bases between. The CDR3 consists of 15 residues. Germline V lookup: CDR1 SGHAT, CDR2 FQNNGV.

This clonotype appeared many times. J is TRBJ2-1 and V is TRBV7-2, with D tentatively TRBD2 (6 bases). The ends were cut back, 1 base at V and 4 bases at J, with 8 bases in the middle. This CDR3 is 14 amino acids long. CDR1 SGHTA and CDR2 FQGNSA come from the germline V gene. The CDR3 nucleotides are TGTGCCAGCAGCTTAGGGGGACTTTACAATGAGCAGTTCTTC. It encodes CASSLGGLYNEQFF. The full variable domain, rest sourced from reference TRBV7-2 and TRBJ2-1, is GAGVSQSPSNKVTEKGKDVELRCDPISGHTALYWYRQSLGQGLEFLIYFQGNSAPDKSGLPSDRFSAERTGGSVSTLTIQRTQQEDSAVYLCASSLGGLYNEQFFGPGTRLTVL.

CDR3 coding DNA: TGCGCCAGCAGCCAAGATTATTTGCGGGGATGGAACACTGAAGCTTTCTTT. This encodes CASSQDYLRGWNTEAFF. The chain is built from TRBV4-3 and TRBJ1-1; D unclear. V was cut by 0 bases and J by 1 base, with 15 bases left in between. The CDR3 has 17 residues. CDR1 is LGHNA and CDR2 is YSLEER in the germline V gene.

This clonotype occurred many times. The chain has TRBV12-3 or TRBV12-4 and TRBJ2-7; 7 positions agree with TRBD1. With 6 bases clipped from V and 0 bases from J, the junction kept 5 bases outside the gene matches. CDR3 size: 14 residues. CDR3 sequence: CASSDRAHSYEQYF. CDR3 nucleotides: TGTGCCAGCAGCGACAGGGCTCACTCCTACGAGCAGTACTTC.

This clonotype was counted ten times or more. Here the CDR3 DNA reads TGTGCCAGCAGCCAAGGACTTTCGGATACGCAGTATTTT. This translates into CASSQGLSDTQYF. V and J are TRBV4-2 and TRBJ2-3; D is unresolved. The ends were cut back, 1 base at V and 6 bases at J, with 8 bases in the middle. The CDR3 is 13 amino acids. Per the germline V gene, CDR1 is LGHNA and CDR2 is YNFKEQ.

The chain uses TRBV20-1 and TRBJ2-5, with 7 positions matching TRBD2. The CDR3 spans 14 residues. The ends lost 6 bases at V and 0 bases at J; junction bases unmatched: 7. Per germline, CDR1 DFQATT and CDR2 SNEGSKA (reference sequence). The CDR3: CSAGGREYQETQYF. The CDR3 DNA reads TGCAGTGCGGGAGGGCGGGAGTACCAAGAGACCCAGTACTTC.

V is TRBV7-8 and J is TRBJ2-2; tentatively, D is TRBD2 (6 bases). CDR3 length equals 16 residues. Germline lookup yields CDR1 SGHVS and CDR2 FQNEAQ. Trimming left V 4 bases short and J 1 base short, with 13 bases between. The CDR3 region is CASSSSVAVNTGELFF. DNA for the CDR3: TGTGCCAGCAGCTCCAGTGTAGCGGTGAACACCGGGGAGCTGTTTTTT.

This clonotype came up many times. The chain carries TRBV20-1 and TRBJ2-1; 14 nucleotides agree with TRBD2. Germline CDR1 reads DFQATT; CDR2 reads SNEGSKA (reference sequence). The junction had 6 bases not matched to a gene; V was cut back by 6 bases and J by 8 bases. The CDR3 runs 14 residues. CDR3 loop: CSATGLAGVYEQFF. The CDR3 region has the DNA TGCAGTGCCACGGGACTAGCGGGAGTCTATGAGCAGTTCTTC.

This clonotype was seen at least ten times. This chain links TRBV6-2 or TRBV6-3 with TRBJ1-1; perhaps TRBD1 as D (5 bases). CDR3 length equals 16 residues. Germline lookup yields CDR1 MNHEY and CDR2 SVGEGT. Trimming removed 6 bases at V and 6 bases at J, with 23 bases between. The CDR3 protein is CASRSMGVEGRAEAFF. CDR3 bases: TGTGCCAGCAGATCGATGGGGGTAGAGGGACGCGCTGAAGCTTTCTTT.

This clonotype occurred many times. The chain combines TRBV6-6 with TRBJ2-3, with D unresolved. Trimming left V 4 bases short and J 0 bases short, with 5 bases between. This CDR3 region has 13 residues. Germline V lookup: CDR1 MNHNY, CDR2 SVGAGI (reference sequence). CDR3 in DNA: TGTGCCAGCAGTTCGGGCAGCACAGATACGCAGTATTTT. It yields the protein CASSSGSTDTQYF.

The table lists this clonotype with many counts. This sequence joins TRBV28 and TRBJ2-5; no clear D. The germline CDR1 and CDR2 sequences are MDHEN and SYDVKM. This CDR3 region has 12 residues. V was trimmed by 6 bases and J by 5 bases, leaving 10 bases between them. CDR3 DNA: TGTGCCAGCAGGCCCCCCGGGGAGACCCAGTACTTC. Its protein is CASRPPGETQYF.

The table lists this clonotype with many counts. The V gene is TRBV27, the J gene TRBJ1-5; no clear D gene. Germline lookup yields CDR1 MNHEY and CDR2 SMNVEV (reference sequence). V was cut by 3 bases and J by 7 bases, with 10 bases left in between. The CDR3 is made up of 13 amino acids. For the CDR3, the DNA is TGTGCCAGCAGTTTCAATAGTGGCCAGCCCCAGCATTTT. It codes for CASSFNSGQPQHF.

This sequence joins TRBV7-3 and TRBJ2-1; D may be TRBD2 (6 bases). CDR3 length: 16 amino acids. The V end was cut by 2 bases, the J end by 4 bases, with 15 bases between. Germline V gives CDR1 SGHTA, CDR2 FQGTGA. The CDR3, as DNA: TGTGCCAGCAGCTTACGGGGACTCGGATTGTACAATGAGCAGTTCTTC. Translated, it gives CASSLRGLGLYNEQFF.

This clonotype was counted many times. The chain uses TRBV5-1 and TRBJ1-3; 9 bases are a match to TRBD1. The CDR3 extends over 15 amino acids. Trimming took 2 bases from V and 3 from J; bases not matched to a gene: 3. CDR1 is SGHRS and CDR2 is YFSETQ in the germline V gene. The CDR3 DNA is TGCGCCAGCAGCTTACAGGGGGCGAGTGGAAACACCATATATTTT. Amino acid sequence: CASSLQGASGNTIYF.

This clonotype has a count of ten or more. The gene calls are TRBV18 and TRBJ2-5; D might be TRBD1 (6 bases). Trimming took 5 bases from V and 1 from J, leaving 14 bases between them. The CDR3 consists of 15 residues. CDR1 and CDR2 from the germline V gene are KGHSH and LQKENI. The CDR3 sequence is CASSAKMDSQETQYF. DNA of the CDR3: TGTGCCAGCTCAGCAAAAATGGACAGCCAAGAGACCCAGTACTTC.

The sample holds many counts of this clonotype. The CDR3: CASSFSGNTDTQYF. Written as DNA, the CDR3 is TGTGCCAGCAGCTTTAGCGGGAACACAGATACGCAGTATTTT. The chain has TRBV7-8 and TRBJ2-3; 8 nucleotides agree with TRBD2. CDR1 is SGHVS and CDR2 is FQNEAQ in the germline V gene. The CDR3 is made up of 14 amino acids. The V and J ends lost 3 bases and 2 bases, in that order; junction bases with no gene match: 1.

This clonotype showed up many times. This sequence joins TRBV12-3 or TRBV12-4 and TRBJ2-5; possibly TRBD2 for D (5 bases). CDR3 length: 12 residues. V lost 2 bases, J lost 7 bases, and 8 bases lay in between. CDR3 sequence (DNA): TGTGCCAGCAGTTTACTCCGGGGGACCCAGTACTTC. Translated, it gives CASSLLRGTQYF.